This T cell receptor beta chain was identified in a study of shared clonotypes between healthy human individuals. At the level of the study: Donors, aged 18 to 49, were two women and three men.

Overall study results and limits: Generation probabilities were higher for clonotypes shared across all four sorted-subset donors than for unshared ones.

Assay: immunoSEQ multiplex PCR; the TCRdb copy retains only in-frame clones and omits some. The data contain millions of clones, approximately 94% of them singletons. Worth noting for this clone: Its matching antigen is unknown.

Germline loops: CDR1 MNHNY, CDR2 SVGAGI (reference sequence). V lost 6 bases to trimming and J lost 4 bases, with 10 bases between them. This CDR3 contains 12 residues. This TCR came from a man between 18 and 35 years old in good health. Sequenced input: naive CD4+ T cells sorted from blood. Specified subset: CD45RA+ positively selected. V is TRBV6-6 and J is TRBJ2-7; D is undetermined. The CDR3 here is CASSPLGYEQYF. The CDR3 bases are TGTGCCAGCAGCCCTCTAGGGTACGAGCAGTACTTC.